This TCR beta chain was recovered during a study of early T cells in non-severe SARS-CoV-2 infection. This clonotype came up a few times. Trimming shortened V by 4 bases and J by 4 bases, and 16 bases separated the two germline ends. The CDR3 has 16 residues. The V gene's germline CDR1 is SGHVS and CDR2 FQNEAQ. TCRdb analysed the 5' RACE reads with MiXCR anew, one entry per CDR3 protein. Altogether over 55,000 distinct CDR3 sequences are present, roughly a tenth being singletons, with the ten largest covering less than 10%. The origin of this receptor is an adult who was a healthcare worker with PCR-confirmed SARS-CoV-2 infection or an uninfected control (not recorded which). V is TRBV7-8 and J is TRBJ2-2; D ambiguous. Sequencing was performed on whole blood. DNA of the CDR3: TGTGCCAGCAGCTCACGAATGGAGATGTTCACCGGGGAGCTGTTTTTT. Translating it yields CASSSRMEMFTGELFF.